These 7 T cell receptor beta chains were sequenced from one sample in a study of shared clonotypes between healthy human individuals. Data came from immunoSEQ multiplex PCR; TCRdb stores just in-frame clones and leaves some out. The sample contains roughly 2.1 million clones, roughly 91% of which appear only once. The naive CD8 fraction comprised CD45RO-negative cells positively selected for CCR7 and excluded terminally differentiated effector memory CD45RA+ cells. Sequencing input: naive CD8+ T cells from PBMCs. Receptors were obtained from a man younger than 35 in good health. Some clones in this sample may be carry-over from other donors' samples.

This clone was detected once. The chain uses TRBV9 and TRBJ1-3; D gene unclear. The CDR3 has 16 residues. With 3 bases removed from V and 0 bases from J, the gap between germline ends came to 13 bases. Germline V lookup: CDR1 SGDLS, CDR2 YYNGEE. The CDR3 coding sequence is TGTGCCAGCAGCGCCGGGGTGGGCAGCTCTGGAAACACCATATATTTT. It translates to CASSAGVGSSGNTIYF.

V and J are TRBV29-1 and TRBJ2-7; D not certain. CDR1 is SQVTM and CDR2 is ANQGSEA in the germline V gene. The CDR3 has 12 amino acids. V was cut by 6 bases and J by 6 bases, with 15 bases left in between. This CDR3 is CSVPIKGSEQYF. CDR3 nucleotides: TGCAGCGTCCCTATAAAGGGATCCGAGCAGTACTTC.

The chain links TRBV4-1 to TRBJ2-3, with 8 nucleotides matching TRBD1. With 1 base clipped from V and 2 bases from J, the junction kept 8 bases outside the gene matches. Per germline, CDR1 MGHRA and CDR2 YSYEKL. The length of the CDR3 is 17 residues. CDR3 amino acids: CASSQARTGWFTDTQYF. As DNA, the CDR3 is TGCGCCAGCAGCCAAGCCCGGACAGGGTGGTTCACAGATACGCAGTATTTT.

Details on this clone: The sample carries other DNA sequences with the same CDR3. V gene TRBV9 combines with J gene TRBJ1-2; D is uncertain. The CDR3 loop spans 13 amino acids. V lost 0 bases, J lost 4 bases, and 7 bases lay in between. Germline V gene data show CDR1 as SGDLS and CDR2 as YYNGEE. The CDR3 DNA is TGTGCCAGCAGCGTAGGGGAGGGCTATGGCTACACCTTC. The encoded protein is CASSVGEGYGYTF.

The chain employs TRBV7-2 and TRBJ2-1, with D perhaps matching TRBD1 (6 bases). Germline values: CDR1 SGHTA, CDR2 FQGNSA. The CDR3 spans 15 residues. V lost 5 bases to trimming and J lost 1 base, with 12 bases between them. CDR3 coding DNA: TGTGCCAGCAGCAACAGGGTAGGGTCCTACAATGAGCAGTTCTTC. Residues: CASSNRVGSYNEQFF.

The chain uses TRBV19 and TRBJ1-5; D possibly corresponds to TRBD1 (6 bases). Trimming left V 6 bases short and J 6 bases short, with 15 bases between. This CDR3 has 14 residues. Germline V gene lookup returns CDR1 LNHDA and CDR2 SQIVND (reference sequence). The CDR3 sequence: CASRHRVAGQPQHF. The CDR3 bases are TGTGCCAGTAGACACAGGGTCGCGGGTCAGCCCCAGCATTTT.

V gene TRBV7-9 combines with J gene TRBJ2-7, with D perhaps matching TRBD2 (7 bases). CDR1 SEHNR and CDR2 FQNEAQ come from the germline V gene (reference sequence). Trimming left V 4 bases short and J 2 bases short, with 15 bases between. This CDR3 has 15 residues. CDR3 residues: CASSYHEGGTYEQYF. The CDR3 DNA reads as TGTGCCAGCAGCTACCATGAGGGGGGGACCTACGAGCAGTACTTC.